This T cell receptor (beta chain) was recorded in a study of T cell repertoires in cytomegalovirus infection. Across the whole study: CMV epitopes, recently identified HLA-C-restricted and well-studied HLA-B-restricted, were used. Public TCR beta signature analysis indicated the presence of both CMV infection and matching HLA type.

MiXCR, run by TCRdb on the reads, gives a single entry per CDR3 protein. The sample consists of approximately 350,000 distinct CDR3 sequences, roughly a third of them appearing once. Notes on this clonotype: Its antigen is still unknown.

CDR1 is MGHRA and CDR2 is YSYEKL in the germline V gene. V was shortened by 0 bases and J by 3 bases, with 15 bases between the two germline ends. The CDR3 spans 17 residues. Findings of the study overall: CMV-specific TCR beta clonotypes restricted by HLA-C were the ones dominating the ex vivo response.

This TCR came from a human donor in good health (CMV status not recorded). Some clones in this sample may be carry-over from other donors' samples. The sample in question was cultured PBMCs, obtained from culture after CMV antigen stimulation. V and J are TRBV4-1 and TRBJ2-1; tentatively, D is TRBD2 (6 bases). The CDR3 reads CASSQDVEGSHYNEQFF. CDR3 sequence (DNA): TGCGCCAGCAGCCAAGATGTGGAGGGATCTCACTACAATGAGCAGTTCTTC.